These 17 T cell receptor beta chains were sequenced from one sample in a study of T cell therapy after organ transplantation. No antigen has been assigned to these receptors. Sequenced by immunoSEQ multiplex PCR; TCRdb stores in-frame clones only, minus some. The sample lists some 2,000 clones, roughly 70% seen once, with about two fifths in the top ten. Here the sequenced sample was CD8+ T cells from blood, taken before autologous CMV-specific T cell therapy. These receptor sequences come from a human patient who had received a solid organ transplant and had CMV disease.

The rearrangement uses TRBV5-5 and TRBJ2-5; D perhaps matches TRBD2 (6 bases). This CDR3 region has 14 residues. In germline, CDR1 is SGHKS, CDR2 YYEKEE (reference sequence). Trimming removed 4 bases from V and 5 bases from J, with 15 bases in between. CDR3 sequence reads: CASSPWGGDETQYF. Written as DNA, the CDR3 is TGTGCCAGCAGCCCGTGGGGCGGGGATGAGACCCAGTACTTC.

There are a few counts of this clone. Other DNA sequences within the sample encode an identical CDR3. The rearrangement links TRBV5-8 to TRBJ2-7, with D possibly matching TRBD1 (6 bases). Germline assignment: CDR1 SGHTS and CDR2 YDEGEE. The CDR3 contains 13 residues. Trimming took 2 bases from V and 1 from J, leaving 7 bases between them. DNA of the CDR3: TGTGCCAGCAGCTTACAGGGTTCCTACGAGCAGTACTTC. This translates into CASSLQGSYEQYF.

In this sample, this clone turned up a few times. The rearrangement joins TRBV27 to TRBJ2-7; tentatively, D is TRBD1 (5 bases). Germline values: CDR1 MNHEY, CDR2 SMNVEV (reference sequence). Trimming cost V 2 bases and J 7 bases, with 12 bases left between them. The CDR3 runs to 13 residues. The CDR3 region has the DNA TGTGCCAGCAGTTTAGCCGCAGGGAATGAGCAGTACTTC. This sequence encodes CASSLAAGNEQYF.

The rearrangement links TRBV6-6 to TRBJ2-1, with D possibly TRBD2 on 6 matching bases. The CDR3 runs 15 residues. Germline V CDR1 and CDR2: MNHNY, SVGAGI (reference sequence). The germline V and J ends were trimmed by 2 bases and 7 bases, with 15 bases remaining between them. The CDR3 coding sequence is TGTGCCAGCAGTTACCCAACGGCGGGGCTAAATGAGCAGTTCTTC. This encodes CASSYPTAGLNEQFF.

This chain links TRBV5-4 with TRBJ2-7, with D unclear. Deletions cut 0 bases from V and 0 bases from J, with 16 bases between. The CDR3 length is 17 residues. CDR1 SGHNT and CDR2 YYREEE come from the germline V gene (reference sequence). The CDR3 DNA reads TGTGCCAGCAGCTTGGGACCCGCCACAACCAGCTCCTACGAGCAGTACTTC. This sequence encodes CASSLGPATTSSYEQYF. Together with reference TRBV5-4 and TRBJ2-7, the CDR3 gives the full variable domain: ETGVTQSPTHLIKTRGQQVTLRCSSQSGHNTVSWYQQALGQGPQFIFQYYREEENGRGNFPPRFSGLQFPNYSSELNVNALELDDSALYLCASSLGPATTSSYEQYFGPGTRLTVT.

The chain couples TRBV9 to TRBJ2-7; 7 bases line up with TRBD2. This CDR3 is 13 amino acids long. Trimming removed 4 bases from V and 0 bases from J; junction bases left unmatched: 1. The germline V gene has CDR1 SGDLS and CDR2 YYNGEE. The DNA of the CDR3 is TGTGCCAGCAGCTCTAGCGGCTCCTACGAGCAGTACTTC. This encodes CASSSSGSYEQYF.

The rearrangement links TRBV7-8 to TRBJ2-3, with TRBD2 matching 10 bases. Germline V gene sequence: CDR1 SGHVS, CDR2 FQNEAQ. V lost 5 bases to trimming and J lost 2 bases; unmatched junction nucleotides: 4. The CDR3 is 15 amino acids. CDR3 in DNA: TGTGCCAGCAGCGCTAGCGGGAGCGTCACAGATACGCAGTATTTT. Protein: CASSASGSVTDTQYF.

CDR3 DNA: TGTGCAAGTCGCTTCGGGACAGAAGACCGGTACGAGCAGTACTTC. This translates into CASRFGTEDRYEQYF. The rearrangement links TRBV12-2 to TRBJ2-7; the table calls TRBD1, which could not be checked here. TRBV12-2 is an annotated pseudogene. CDR3 length equals 15 residues.

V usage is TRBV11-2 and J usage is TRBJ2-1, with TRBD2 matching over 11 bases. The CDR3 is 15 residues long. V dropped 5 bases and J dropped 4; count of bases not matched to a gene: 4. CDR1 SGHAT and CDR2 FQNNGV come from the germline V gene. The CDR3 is CASSDSGGGYNEQFF. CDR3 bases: TGTGCCAGCAGCGATAGCGGGGGGGGGTACAATGAGCAGTTCTTC.

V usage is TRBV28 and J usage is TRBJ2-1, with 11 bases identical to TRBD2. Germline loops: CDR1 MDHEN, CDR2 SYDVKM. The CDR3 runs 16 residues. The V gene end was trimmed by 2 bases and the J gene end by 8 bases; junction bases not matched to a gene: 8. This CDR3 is CASSLVYGLAGDEQFF. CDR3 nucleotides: TGTGCCAGCAGTTTAGTTTATGGACTAGCGGGTGATGAGCAGTTCTTC.

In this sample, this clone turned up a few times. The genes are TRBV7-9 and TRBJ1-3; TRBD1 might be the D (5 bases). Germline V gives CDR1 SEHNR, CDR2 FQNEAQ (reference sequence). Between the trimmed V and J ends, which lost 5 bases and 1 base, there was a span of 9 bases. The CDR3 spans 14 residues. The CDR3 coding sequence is TGTGCCAGCAGCCCTGCAGGGTCTGGAAACACCATATATTTT. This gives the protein CASSPAGSGNTIYF.

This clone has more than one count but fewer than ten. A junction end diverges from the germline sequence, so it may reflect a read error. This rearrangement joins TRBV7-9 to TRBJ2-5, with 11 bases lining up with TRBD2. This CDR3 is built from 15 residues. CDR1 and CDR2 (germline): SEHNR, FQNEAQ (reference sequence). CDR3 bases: TGTGCCAGCAGCGGAGGACTAGCGGGTCGGCGGTTTGTCAACTTC. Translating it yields CASSGGLAGRRFVNF.

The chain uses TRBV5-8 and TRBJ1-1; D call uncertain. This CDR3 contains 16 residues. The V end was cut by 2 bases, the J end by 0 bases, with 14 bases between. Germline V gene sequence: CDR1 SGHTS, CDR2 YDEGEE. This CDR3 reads CASSFLDGVMNTEAFF. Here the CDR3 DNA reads TGTGCCAGCAGCTTCCTGGATGGGGTTATGAACACTGAAGCTTTCTTT.

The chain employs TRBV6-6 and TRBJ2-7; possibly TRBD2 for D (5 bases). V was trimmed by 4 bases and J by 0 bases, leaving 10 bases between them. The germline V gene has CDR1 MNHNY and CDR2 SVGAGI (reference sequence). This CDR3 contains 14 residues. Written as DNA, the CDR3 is TGTGCCAGCAGTTCTCGGACTTACTCCTACGAGCAGTACTTC. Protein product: CASSSRTYSYEQYF.

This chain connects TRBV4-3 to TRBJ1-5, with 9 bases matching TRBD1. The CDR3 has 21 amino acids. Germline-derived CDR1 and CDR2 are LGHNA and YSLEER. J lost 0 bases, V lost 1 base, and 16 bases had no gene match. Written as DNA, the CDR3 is TGCGCCAGCAGCCAAGCCCGGACCGGGACAGGGACTCTGTATAGCAATCAGCCCCAGCATTTT. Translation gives CASSQARTGTGTLYSNQPQHF.

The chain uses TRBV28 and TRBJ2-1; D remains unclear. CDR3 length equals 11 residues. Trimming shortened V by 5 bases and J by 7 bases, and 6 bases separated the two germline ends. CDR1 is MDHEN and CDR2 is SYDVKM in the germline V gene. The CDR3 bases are TGTGCCAGCAGTCTCCTAAATGAGCAGTTCTTC. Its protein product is CASSLLNEQFF.

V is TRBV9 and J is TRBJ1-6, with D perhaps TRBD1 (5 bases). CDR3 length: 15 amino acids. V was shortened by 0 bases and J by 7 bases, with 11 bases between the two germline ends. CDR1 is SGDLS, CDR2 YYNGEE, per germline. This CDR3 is CASSVAEGRNSPLHF. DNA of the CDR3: TGTGCCAGCAGCGTAGCTGAGGGACGCAATTCACCCCTCCACTTT.